A single sample gave rise to the 14 T cell receptor beta chains below, sequenced in a study of blood T cell repertoires in COVID-19. Assay: immunoSEQ multiplex PCR; the TCRdb copy retains only in-frame clones and omits some. The sample contains some 40,000 clones, roughly nine tenths of which appear only once. The sample was peripheral blood. The receptors derive from a man aged 55-75 years with acute or convalescent COVID-19.

J is TRBJ2-1 and V is TRBV4-1, with TRBD1 matching over 10 bases. The CDR3 sequence is 16 residues long. Losses at the gene ends were 2 bases for V and 8 bases for J; bases not matched to a gene: 9. In germline, CDR1 is MGHRA, CDR2 YSYEKL. CDR3 region: CASSQSGTGEGYEQFF. The CDR3 nucleotides are TGCGCCAGCAGCCAATCCGGGACAGGGGAGGGCTATGAGCAGTTCTTC.

The CDR3 reads CASSSPIEGNTEAFF. DNA of the CDR3: TGTGCCAGCAGCTCTCCCATAGAGGGGAACACTGAAGCTTTCTTT. The chain uses TRBV5-4 and TRBJ1-1; D is unresolved. V lost 3 bases and J 1 base, leaving 13 bases between the germline ends. The germline CDR1 and CDR2 sequences are SGHNT and YYREEE (reference sequence). The CDR3 totals 15 residues.

This chain joins TRBV6-6 and TRBJ2-7, with TRBD1 matching 9 bases. The CDR3 consists of 14 residues. V gave up 7 bases and J gave up 7 bases; unmatched junction bases: 11. Germline CDR1 is MNHNY and CDR2 is SVGAGI (reference sequence). The CDR3 region is CASTFGTGRGEQYF. CDR3 bases: TGTGCCAGCACCTTTGGGACAGGGCGCGGAGAGCAGTACTTC.

The table lists this clone with a few counts. The chain employs TRBV5-1 and TRBJ1-1; D remains unclear. The CDR3 loop spans 15 amino acids. The ends were cut back, 4 bases at V and 12 bases at J, with 25 bases in the middle. Germline CDR1 and CDR2: SGHRS and YFSETQ. The chain's CDR3 is CASSLLGQLPADSFF. The CDR3 bases are TGCGCCAGCAGCCTACTGGGTCAGCTGCCAGCTGACTCTTTCTTT.

The V call is TRBV2, the J call TRBJ2-5; tentatively, D is TRBD1 (6 bases). Trimming took off 5 bases at V and 1 base at J, with 14 bases between the two ends. Per the germline V gene, CDR1 is SNHLY and CDR2 is FYNNEI. The CDR3 sequence is 15 residues long. CDR3: CASSNRDASQETQYF. CDR3 sequence (DNA): TGTGCCAGCAGTAACAGGGATGCGTCCCAAGAGACCCAGTACTTC.

This chain connects TRBV24-1 to TRBJ2-5, with TRBD2 identical over 14 bases. From germline, CDR1 is KGHDR and CDR2 SFDVKD. The V gene end was trimmed by 9 bases and the J gene end by 3 bases; junction bases not matched to a gene: 2. The length of the CDR3 is 14 residues. This CDR3 is CATSGLAGEETQYF. The CDR3 DNA sequence: TGTGCCACCTCGGGACTAGCGGGAGAAGAGACCCAGTACTTC.

The CDR3 nucleotides are TGTGCCAGCAGCCCACCCGGGACTAGCCTCGGGATGCAGTATTTT. It encodes CASSPPGTSLGMQYF. The chain employs TRBV6-5 and TRBJ2-3, with TRBD2 matching over 9 bases. This CDR3 region has 15 residues. J was trimmed by 11 bases and V by 6 bases; bases with no gene match: 15. Per germline, CDR1 MNHEY and CDR2 SVGAGI.

This CDR3 is CASSLVGVSGANVLTF. CDR3 bases: TGTGCCAGCAGTTTAGTAGGGGTCTCTGGGGCCAACGTCCTGACTTTC. This chain links TRBV28 with TRBJ2-6; perhaps TRBD1 as D (5 bases). CDR3 length equals 16 residues. V dropped 2 bases and J dropped 0 bases, with 8 bases sitting between them. The germline CDR1 and CDR2 sequences are MDHEN and SYDVKM.

The chain recombines TRBV18 with TRBJ2-7; 7 nucleotides agree with TRBD1. CDR1 is KGHSH, CDR2 LQKENI, per germline. The CDR3 extends over 15 amino acids. Trimming at V came to 3 bases and at J to 4 bases, leaving 9 bases not matched to a gene. The chain's CDR3 is CASSPTGTESYEQYF. CDR3 bases: TGTGCCAGCTCACCTACCGGGACAGAATCTTACGAGCAGTACTTC.

The CDR3 loop is CASSYGLAGGPGSYEQYF. The CDR3 DNA follows: TGCGCCAGCAGCTACGGACTAGCGGGAGGGCCGGGTTCCTACGAGCAGTACTTC. The V and J genes are TRBV5-1 and TRBJ2-7; 15 bases are shared with TRBD2. The ends lost 3 bases at V and 1 base at J; junction bases unmatched: 8. The CDR3 sequence is 18 residues long. The germline V gene encodes CDR1 SGHRS and CDR2 YFSETQ.

CDR3 DNA: TGTGCCAGCAGGCTAGCGGGGAGCACAGATACGCAGTATTTT. It encodes CASRLAGSTDTQYF. V usage is TRBV2 and J usage is TRBJ2-3, with 9 nucleotides matching TRBD2. CDR1 is SNHLY, CDR2 FYNNEI, per germline. The V segment lost 6 bases and the J segment 0 bases; nucleotides outside the gene matches: 1. The CDR3 covers 14 residues.

The chain is built from TRBV5-1 and TRBJ2-2; D uncertain. Germline V gene lookup returns CDR1 SGHRS and CDR2 YFSETQ. The length of the CDR3 is 16 residues. V gave up 0 bases and J gave up 1 base, with 10 bases separating them. CDR3: CASSLAIVLNTGELFF. CDR3 coding DNA: TGCGCCAGCAGCTTGGCCATAGTCTTGAACACCGGGGAGCTGTTTTTT.

This rearrangement joins TRBV20-1 to TRBJ2-2; 7 bases are shared with TRBD2. CDR1 is DFQATT and CDR2 is SNEGSKA in the germline V gene (reference sequence). The trim removed 3 bases at V and 6 bases at J, leaving 7 bases unmatched. The CDR3 contains 14 residues. The CDR3 sequence is CSASREGRAGELFF. The CDR3 DNA is TGCAGTGCTAGTAGGGAGGGCCGGGCCGGGGAGCTGTTTTTT.

This chain uses TRBV5-8 with TRBJ1-1, with 7 bases fitting TRBD1. V shed 4 bases and J 10 bases; nucleotides not matched to a gene: 7. This CDR3 has 12 residues. Germline V gives CDR1 SGHTS, CDR2 YDEGEE. CDR3 coding DNA: TGTGCCAGCAGCAGGACAGGTCCCTTAGCTTTCTTT. Its protein product is CASSRTGPLAFF.